The entry below gives a single TCR beta chain sequence along with its context. Sequencing used immunoSEQ multiplex PCR; TCRdb keeps in-frame clones, though not all of them. The sample holds 45,000 to 50,000 clones; about 88% are singletons and the top ten take roughly 54%. This entry is derived from a study of OX40 agonist ivuxolimab in advanced cancers. Study-wide context: Patients were treated with ivuxolimab, an agonistic anti-OX40 (CD134) antibody. The study gave patients intravenous ivuxolimab at 0.01 to 10 mg/kg every 2 weeks.

V lost 0 bases to trimming and J lost 1 base, with 10 bases between them. Germline V gene lookup returns CDR1 SGHNT and CDR2 YYREEE (reference sequence). The CDR3 has 15 amino acids. The chain couples TRBV5-4 to TRBJ1-1, with D uncertain. The starting material was CD4+ or CD8+ T cells sorted from blood, obtained in a trial of the OX40 agonist ivuxolimab. The TCR comes from an adult with an advanced solid tumor such as melanoma, head and neck, liver or kidney cancer. The CDR3 region has the DNA TGTGCCAGCAGCTTGGCCCCACAGAAGAACACTGAAGCTTTCTTT. Its translation is CASSLAPQKNTEAFF.